A selection of T cell receptor beta chains follows, all from one sample in a study of blood T cell repertoires in COVID-19. Using immunoSEQ multiplex PCR, the repertoire was profiled, and TCRdb retains in-frame clones only, with some absent. The repertoire holds approximately 260,000 clones, with 75% to 90% as singletons. The source material was peripheral blood. The receptors shown here come from a woman in her thirties or forties who had recovered from COVID-19. Both conserved end residues are part of each CDR3. Each record gives: J gene, D gene, V gene, clone size, CDR3 DNA, CDR3 protein. D genes are given only for firm matches. The listing skips clone size in some rows; elsewhere it reads once, few, many or a size class.

TRBJ1-2	.	TRBV5-4	.	TGTGCCAGCAGCGGCGCAACAGGGAATAGGAACTATGGCTACACCTTC	CASSGATGNRNYGYTF
TRBJ1-5	.	TRBV3-1/TRBV3-2	.	TGTGCCAGCAGCCTACCGGGACCCCAGCATTTT	CASSLPGPQHF
TRBJ1-5	.	TRBV3-1/TRBV3-2	few	TGTGCCAGCAGCCAAGGTCCAGGACCCCAGCATTTT	CASSQGPGPQHF
TRBJ1-1	TRBD1	TRBV10-3	once	TGTGCCATCAGTACAGGGGGCGCAACTGAAGCTTTCTTT	CAISTGGATEAFF
TRBJ2-1	TRBD2	TRBV19	.	TGTGCCAGTAGTATAGGGGGACTAGCGGGGGCATCCGAGCAGTTCTTC	CASSIGGLAGASEQFF
TRBJ1-1	.	TRBV7-8	once	TGTGCCAGCAGCTTAGGAGGGCACACTGAAGCTTTCTTT	CASSLGGHTEAFF
TRBJ1-6	.	TRBV11-2	.	TGTGCCAGCAGCTTAGTGATGGGCCCTCGATCACCCCTCCACTTT	CASSLVMGPRSPLHF
TRBJ2-3	TRBD2	TRBV5-1	.	TGCGCCAGCAGCTTTAGGAGCGGGAAGACAGATACGCAGTATTTT	CASSFRSGKTDTQYF
TRBJ1-6	TRBD1	TRBV2	.	TGTGCCAGCAGTACCGGGACAGGGGGTTCACCCCTCCACTTT	CASSTGTGGSPLHF
TRBJ1-2	TRBD1	TRBV6-5	.	TGTGCCAGCAGTTGGGGACAGGGTAATGGCTACACCTTC	CASSWGQGNGYTF
TRBJ1-5	.	TRBV2	once	TGTGCCAGCAATTGGGACACGACTCAGCCCCAGCATTTT	CASNWDTTQPQHF
TRBJ1-5	.	TRBV30	.	TGTGCCTGGAGTGTTGCAGGGCATCAGCCCCAGCATTTT	CAWSVAGHQPQHF
TRBJ2-7	.	TRBV11-2	.	TGTGCCAGCAGCTTAGGCCAGGCAACCTCCTACGAGCAGTACTTC	CASSLGQATSYEQYF
TRBJ1-5	TRBD1	TRBV5-1	.	TGCGCCAGCAGTTTGTTGGACAGGCCCCTTGATCACATCAATCAGCCCCAGCATTTT	CASSLLDRPLDHINQPQHF
TRBJ2-1	.	TRBV18	.	TGTGCCAGCTCACCAGCCTGGGCATACAATGAGCAGTTCTTC	CASSPAWAYNEQFF
TRBJ2-3	TRBD2	TRBV7-2	.	TGTGCCAGCAGCTTCCCGGGACTAAGCACAGATACGCAGTATTTT	CASSFPGLSTDTQYF
TRBJ2-7	TRBD1	TRBV7-2	.	TGTGCCAGCAGCGCCTCCGGGACAGAGTTAAAGGAGCAGTACTTC	CASSASGTELKEQYF
TRBJ2-3	TRBD2	TRBV7-6	.	TGTGCCAGCAGCTCCTGTAGCGGGAGGGCCGCAAGACCAGATACGCAGTATTTT	CASSSCSGRAARPDTQYF